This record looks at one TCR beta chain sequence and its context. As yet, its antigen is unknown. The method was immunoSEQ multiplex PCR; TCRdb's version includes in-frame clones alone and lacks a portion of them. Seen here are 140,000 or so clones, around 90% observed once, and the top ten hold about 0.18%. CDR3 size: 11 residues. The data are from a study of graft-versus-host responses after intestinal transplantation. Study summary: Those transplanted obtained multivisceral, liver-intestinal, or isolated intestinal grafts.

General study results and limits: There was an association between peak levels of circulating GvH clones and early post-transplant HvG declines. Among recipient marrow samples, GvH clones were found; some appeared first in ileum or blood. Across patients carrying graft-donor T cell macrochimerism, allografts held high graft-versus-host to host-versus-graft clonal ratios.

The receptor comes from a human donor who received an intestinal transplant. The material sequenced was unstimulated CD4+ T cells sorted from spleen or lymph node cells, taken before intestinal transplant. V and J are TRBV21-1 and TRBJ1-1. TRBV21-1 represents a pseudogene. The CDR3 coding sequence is TGTGCCAGCAGCAAAGGGACTGAAGCTTTCTTT. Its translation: CASSKGTEAFF.